This T cell receptor (beta chain) was recovered during a study of shared clonotypes between healthy human individuals (TCRdb year 2020). Regarding the research as a whole: The cohort included a few men and two women between 18 and 49 years of age. For each donor, CD4 naive and CD4 memory were each given three plates, CD8 naive was given two plates, and CD8 memory was given one plate. To estimate repertoire size and how much clonotype sharing occurs between individuals, the study deeply sequenced the blood TCR repertoires of several healthy adults. To increase sequencing depth and limit assay-specific biases, TCR repertoire library preparation and sequencing were carried out by different laboratories using diverse techniques. Between about 0.94 and 8.9 billion PBMCs per donor were obtained by leukapheresis. General conclusions and limits of the study: Sampling was limited to blood, and TCR repertoires in tissue likely differ from TCR repertoires in blood. Pairwise subsampling led to the expectation that sequencing depth would affect the degree of clonotype sharing among donors. Estimated clonotype richness was generally larger for naive than for memory subsets. Because the study included a small number of donors, the genetic and exposure-history diversity represented was limited. Rarefaction of sorted-subset datasets indicated incomplete sequencing despite the large sequencing depth. Higher generation probabilities were observed for clonotypes shared by all four sorted-subset donors than for non-shared clonotypes. When four donors were compared, the shared fraction of clonotypes was around 5% for naive CD4, about 4% for naive CD8, more than 2% for memory CD4, and less than 0.45% for memory CD8.

Remarks on this clone: The specificity of this receptor is unknown. Base qualities are missing; no much larger clone stands one base away. The sample contains more than one DNA sequence encoding this CDR3.

Using the deep immunoSEQ assay, multiplex PCR amplified TCR CDR3 regions from genomic DNA. Extracted genomic DNA from each cell subset was distributed evenly across all wells of several immunoSEQ 96-well plates, and each plate was treated as a replicate. Each replicate PCR for sorted subsets received roughly 0.2 ug genomic DNA, equal to about 29,000 T cell genomes. The purified libraries were quantified using a Qubit 3.0 fluorometer, sized with a Bioanalyzer 2100, and then quantified again using the KAPA Library Quantification kit. Each immunoSEQ 96-well plate was sequenced on its own single-read 150-cycle Illumina NextSeq 550 flow cell. The original pipeline was this. Because the immunoSEQ output included only junctional sequences and no quality scores, the filtering could not be the same as the filtering used for full-length reads. To assign V/J genes and CDR3, sequences were annotated against IMGT germline references using PyIR, a Python wrapper for IgBLAST v1.9. Reads were filtered out if the reads had weak V/J assignments (E-value above 1e-6), no CDR3, stop codons, out-of-frame junctions, or ambiguous translated residues. V3J clonotypes were defined as sequences sharing the same inferred V gene, J gene, and CDR3 amino acid sequence. The percentage overlap between two repertoires was calculated by dividing the number of shared unique clonotypes by the size of the smaller repertoire. RTK rarefaction, the Chao1 estimator, and Recon v2.1 estimates of unobserved clonotypes were used to assess repertoire richness. For all TCRbeta clonotypes obtained by the gDNA method from a handful of donors, generation probabilities were computed with OLGA. TCRdb obtained this table from immuneACCESS and retained in-frame rearrangements with V and J assigned. These tables miss some clones; where compared with another copy, unresolved V genes account for less than half of the shortfall, and the remainder is unexplained. The V and J calls and the clone size are those of that table, but D and trimming were determined from the DNA. Here the sample has a few million clones; about 92% occur a single time. The ten largest clones take up 0.13% to 0.15% of the sample.

The V and J ends are trimmed by 0 bases and 2 bases, leaving 6 bases between them. The CDR1 and CDR2 encoded by the germline V gene (reference sequence) are SGHKS and YYEKEE. The CDR3 has 14 amino acids, counting the end cysteine and phenylalanine. Kept here is only the CDR3 DNA, which spans 42 bases and is read in frame from base 1. Donors were healthy HIV-negative adults with no recently reported acute infections or vaccinations. Only Caucasian adults living in Nashville, Tennessee, USA were represented among the donors. CD4+ T cells were enriched by magnetic negative selection, after which naive cells were positively selected on CD45RA and the negative fraction was taken as the memory subset. Blood was obtained by leukapheresis, after which PBMCs were separated by Ficoll-Histopaque density gradient centrifugation and cryopreserved in liquid nitrogen vapor phase. Analytical flow cytometry was used to check the purity and quantity of each magnetically sorted T cell population. Genomic DNA was isolated from each sorted fraction and quantified by UV absorbance on a Nanodrop 2000c.

The sequence came from a man between 18 and 35 years old in good health. The source material was naive CD4+ T cells sorted from blood. This specimen's cell subset or site label, per the study, means: CD45RA+ positively selected. The chain joins TRBV5-5 to TRBJ1-5; confidence is insufficient to name the D gene. The DNA is TGTGCCAGCAGCTTGGGGGGAGGCAATCAGCCCCAGCATTTT. It encodes CASSLGGGNQPQHF.